These 5 T cell receptor beta chains originate from one sample sequenced in a study of long-term antiretroviral therapy in people with HIV. This was the immunoSEQ v3.0 assay at survey level. Here immunoSEQ multiplex PCR was the method, and the copy in TCRdb shows in-frame clones only, minus some. In the table there are tens of thousands of clones, more than 80% of which are singletons. The sequences come from unsorted PBMCs, collected 5.2 years after starting antiretroviral therapy. All receptors come from a woman aged 35 to 49 with HIV.

DNA for the CDR3: TGTGCCAGCAGCGCACAGGGGAACTCTGGAAACACCATATATTTT. This sequence encodes CASSAQGNSGNTIYF. The chain employs TRBV9 and TRBJ1-3; 7 bases match TRBD1. CDR1 is SGDLS, CDR2 YYNGEE, per germline. Unmatched junction bases numbered 3, after V lost 3 bases and J lost 0 bases. This CDR3 comprises 15 residues. Drawing the rest from reference TRBV9 and TRBJ1-3, the complete variable domain is DSGVTQTPKHLITATGQRVTLRCSPRSGDLSVYWYQQSLDQGLQFLIQYYNGEERAKGNILERFSAQQFPDLHSELNLSSLELGDSALYFCASSAQGNSGNTIYFGEGSWLTVV.

The chain uses TRBV7-2 and TRBJ2-5, with unresolved D. Germline assignment: CDR1 SGHTA and CDR2 FQGNSA. V was cut by 1 base and J by 5 bases, with 5 bases left in between. The CDR3 sequence is 12 residues long. CDR3 sequence reads: CASSLVRETQYF. The CDR3 nucleotides read TGTGCCAGCAGCTTAGTAAGGGAGACCCAGTACTTC.

The chain has TRBV6-1 and TRBJ2-7; no clear D gene. Looked up from germline, CDR1 is MNHNS and CDR2 is SASEGT. V was trimmed by 1 base and J by 2 bases, leaving 15 bases between them. The CDR3 sequence is 16 residues long. The CDR3 sequence is CASSEDGAAYAYEQYF. In DNA form, the CDR3 reads TGTGCCAGCAGTGAAGATGGTGCCGCTTATGCCTACGAGCAGTACTTC.

J is TRBJ1-4 and V is TRBV9; 10 positions agree with TRBD1. The CDR3 loop spans 17 amino acids. CDR1 and CDR2 (germline): SGDLS, YYNGEE. Losses at the gene ends were 3 bases for V and 4 bases for J; bases not matched to a gene: 9. The CDR3 region has the DNA TGTGCCAGCAGCGCGACGACAGGGGGCGTACTTAATGAAAAACTGTTTTTT. Protein sequence: CASSATTGGVLNEKLFF.

This clone appeared a single time. The chain uses TRBV19 and TRBJ1-5; 10 nucleotides align to TRBD1. CDR3 length: 15 amino acids. Germline V gene data show CDR1 as LNHDA and CDR2 as SQIVND (reference sequence). V dropped 3 bases and J dropped 2; count of bases not matched to a gene: 1. CDR3 amino acids: CASSMGQGRNQPQHF. CDR3 DNA sequence: TGTGCCAGTAGTATGGGACAGGGGCGCAATCAGCCCCAGCATTTT.